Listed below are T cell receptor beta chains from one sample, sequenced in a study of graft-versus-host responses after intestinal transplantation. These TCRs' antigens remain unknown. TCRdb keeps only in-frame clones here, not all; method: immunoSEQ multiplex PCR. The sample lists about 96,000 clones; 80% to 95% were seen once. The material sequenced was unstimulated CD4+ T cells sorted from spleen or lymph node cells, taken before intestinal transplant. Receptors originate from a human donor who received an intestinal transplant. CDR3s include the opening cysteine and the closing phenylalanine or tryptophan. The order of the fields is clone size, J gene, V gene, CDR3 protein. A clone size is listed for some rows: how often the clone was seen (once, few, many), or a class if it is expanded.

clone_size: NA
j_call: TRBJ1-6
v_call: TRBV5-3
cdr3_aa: CARSLGRNSPLHF

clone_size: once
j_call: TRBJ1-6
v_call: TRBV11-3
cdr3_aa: CASSLGPQDSPLHF

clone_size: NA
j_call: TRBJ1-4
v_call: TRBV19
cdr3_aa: CASSIARVDGEKLFF

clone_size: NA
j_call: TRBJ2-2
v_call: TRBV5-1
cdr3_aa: CASSLHELREGGELFF

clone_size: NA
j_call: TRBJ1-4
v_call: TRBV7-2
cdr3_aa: CASSPMAATNEKLFF

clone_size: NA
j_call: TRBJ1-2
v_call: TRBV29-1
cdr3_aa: CSVGPFSLGTVNYGYTF

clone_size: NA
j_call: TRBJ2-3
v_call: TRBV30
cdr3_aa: CASNTGGQTDTQYF

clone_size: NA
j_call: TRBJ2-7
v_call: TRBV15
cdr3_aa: CATSRDLGTGGREQYF

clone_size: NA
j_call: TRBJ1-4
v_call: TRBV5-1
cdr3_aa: CASSFNSNEKLFF

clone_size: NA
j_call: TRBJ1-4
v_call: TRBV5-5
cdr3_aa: CASSASGTRFEKLFF

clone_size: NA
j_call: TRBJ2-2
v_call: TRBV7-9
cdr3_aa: CASTPNTGELFF

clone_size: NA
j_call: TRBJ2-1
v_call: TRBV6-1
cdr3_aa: CAVQGSFFIEQFF

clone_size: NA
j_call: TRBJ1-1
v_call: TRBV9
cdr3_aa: CASSVSGTDPHEAFF

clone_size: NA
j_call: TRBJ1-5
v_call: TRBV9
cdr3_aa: CASSVARAGGGNQPQHF

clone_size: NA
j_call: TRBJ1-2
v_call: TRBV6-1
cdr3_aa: CASNGQRYYGYTF

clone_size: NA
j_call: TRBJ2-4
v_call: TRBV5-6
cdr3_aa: CASSLDSPTGGRNIQYF

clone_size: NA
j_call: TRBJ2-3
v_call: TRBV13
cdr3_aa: CASRGVTKADTQYF

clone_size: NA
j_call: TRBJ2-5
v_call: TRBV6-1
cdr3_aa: CASSPTSEYQETQYF